These T cell receptor beta chains were read from a single sample in a study of primary melanoma T cells and metastatic recurrence. The table came from immunoSEQ multiplex PCR; TCRdb's copy has only in-frame clones and leaves some out. This sample carries roughly 800 clones, around 83% of them seen once, and the ten largest clones take 15%. Sequences were obtained from melanoma tumor tissue. These receptors all come from a human donor with melanoma. Each CDR3 is given with its conserved first and last residue. D genes are given only for firm matches. Size is omitted from some rows. Given values are once, few, many or a class for expanded clones.

size | J | V | D | CDR3 | DNA
NA | TRBJ1-1 | TRBV7-1 | NA | CASNDSLKGTEAFF | TGTGCCAGCAATGATTCTCTGAAGGGTACTGAAGCTTTCTTT
NA | TRBJ1-5 | TRBV18 | NA | CASSTTGVGQPQHF | TGTGCCAGCTCAACAACCGGGGTCGGTCAGCCCCAGCATTTT
NA | TRBJ2-3 | TRBV18 | NA | CASSPSVATQYF | TGTGCCAGCTCACCATCGGTTGCTACGCAGTATTTT
NA | TRBJ2-2 | TRBV28 | NA | CASSRIGVGSGGELFF | TGTGCCAGCAGCCGTATCGGGGTAGGGAGTGGCGGGGAGCTGTTTTTT
NA | TRBJ1-2 | TRBV14 | TRBD1 | CASSQEGTANYGYTF | TGTGCCAGCAGCCAAGAAGGGACAGCCAACTATGGCTACACCTTC
NA | TRBJ2-1 | TRBV10-2 | TRBD2 | CASNPGTIDEQFF | TGCGCCAGCAACCCCGGGACTATTGATGAGCAGTTCTTC
NA | TRBJ2-3 | TRBV10-3 | TRBD2 | CAISELAGGRFTDTQYF | TGTGCCATCAGTGAGCTAGCGGGGGGGAGATTCACAGATACGCAGTATTTT
NA | TRBJ2-5 | TRBV14 | NA | CASSQDPWGDSHAKTQYF | TGTGCCAGCAGCCAAGATCCCTGGGGGGACAGCCACGCCAAGACCCAGTACTTC
NA | TRBJ1-2 | TRBV11-3 | NA | CASSSGQLGDYGYTF | TGTGCCAGCAGCTCGGGACAACTCGGAGACTATGGCTACACCTTC
NA | TRBJ2-3 | TRBV19 | NA | CASSNRKDTQYF | TGTGCCAGTAGCAACAGGAAAGATACGCAGTATTTT
NA | TRBJ2-7 | TRBV6-8 | NA | CASSYSYRSGIGPSYEQYF | TGTGCCAGCAGTTACTCGTACAGGTCCGGGATTGGGCCCTCCTACGAGCAGTACTTC
NA | TRBJ2-3 | TRBV11-3 | NA | CASSPTPGADTQYF | TGTGCCAGCAGCCCTACACCGGGCGCAGATACGCAGTATTTT
NA | TRBJ1-2 | TRBV6-8 | NA | CAIGGGTYGYTF | TGTGCCATCGGCGGGGGCACTTATGGCTACACCTTC
NA | TRBJ1-6 | TRBV7-4 | NA | CASSLEGSGSSLHF | TGTGCCAGCAGCTTGGAGGGTTCGGGGTCATCCCTCCACTTT
NA | TRBJ2-5 | TRBV18 | TRBD2 | CASSRREGGETQYF | TGTGCCAGCTCACGGCGGGAGGGCGGAGAGACCCAGTACTTC
NA | TRBJ2-1 | TRBV18 | TRBD2 | CASSPPGTSGNEQFF | TGTGCCAGCTCACCACCCGGGACTAGCGGCAATGAGCAGTTCTTC
NA | TRBJ2-3 | TRBV11-3 | NA | CASSPTLSRSGDTQYF | TGTGCCAGCAGCCCCACATTAAGCAGGAGTGGGGATACGCAGTATTTT
NA | TRBJ2-7 | TRBV6-8 | NA | CASSSPSPYEQYF | TGTGCCAGCAGTTCCCCCAGCCCCTACGAGCAGTACTTC
NA | TRBJ1-3 | TRBV11-3 | NA | CASSHYPGASGNTIYF | TGTGCCAGCAGTCATTACCCCGGGGCCTCTGGAAACACCATATATTTT
NA | TRBJ2-3 | TRBV15 | TRBD1 | CATSREQGDGDTQYF | TGTGCCACCAGCAGAGAGCAGGGGGACGGAGATACGCAGTATTTT
NA | TRBJ2-1 | TRBV28 | TRBD2 | CASSYLAGALQFF | TGTGCCAGCAGTTATCTAGCGGGAGCCTTGCAGTTCTTC
NA | TRBJ2-1 | TRBV11-3 | TRBD2 | CASSMTSGDYNEQFF | TGTGCCAGCAGCATGACTAGCGGGGATTACAATGAGCAGTTCTTC
NA | TRBJ1-2 | TRBV19 | NA | CASGSVVYGYTF | TGTGCCAGTGGATCAGTGGTCTATGGCTACACCTTC
NA | TRBJ1-4 | TRBV11-3 | NA | CASSWGPANEKLFF | TGTGCCAGCAGCTGGGGACCGGCTAATGAAAAACTGTTTTTT
NA | TRBJ2-5 | TRBV10-2 | NA | CASSRQFQETQYF | TGCGCCAGCAGCAGACAGTTCCAAGAGACCCAGTACTTC
NA | TRBJ1-1 | TRBV11-3 | NA | CASSFSSGGKTLMNTEAFF | TGTGCCAGCAGCTTTTCAAGCGGGGGGAAAACCCTTATGAACACTGAAGCTTTCTTT
NA | TRBJ2-3 | TRBV30 | TRBD2 | CAWSVGLAGADTQYF | TGTGCCTGGAGTGTGGGACTAGCGGGAGCAGATACGCAGTATTTT
NA | TRBJ2-2 | TRBV6-7 | NA | CASSFTGELFF | TGTGCCAGCAGCTTCACCGGGGAGCTGTTTTTT
NA | TRBJ2-7 | TRBV11-3 | TRBD2 | CASSHSQMLAGGGDLYEQYF | TGTGCCAGCAGCCATTCACAGATGCTAGCGGGGGGCGGGGACCTTTACGAGCAGTACTTC
few | TRBJ2-1 | TRBV12-5 | TRBD1 | CAGGTGGELNEQFF | TGTGCCGGAGGGACAGGGGGCGAACTCAATGAGCAGTTCTTC
NA | TRBJ2-7 | TRBV14 | NA | CASSQGGLAYEQYF | TGTGCCAGCAGCCAAGGAGGGTTGGCCTACGAGCAGTACTTC
NA | TRBJ2-1 | TRBV19 | TRBD1 | CASSIRDSSYNEQFF | TGTGCCAGTAGTATCAGGGACAGCTCCTACAATGAGCAGTTCTTC
NA | TRBJ1-5 | TRBV6-8 | NA | CASSGGSNNQPQHF | TGTGCCAGCAGTGGAGGGAGTAACAATCAGCCCCAGCATTTT
few | TRBJ2-7 | TRBV25-1 | TRBD1 | CASTQGALNEQYF | TGTGCCAGCACCCAGGGGGCGCTGAACGAGCAGTACTTC
NA | TRBJ2-1 | TRBV29-1 | NA | CSVSRQVYSSYNEQFF | TGCAGCGTTAGCAGGCAGGTCTATAGCTCCTACAATGAGCAGTTCTTC
NA | TRBJ2-3 | TRBV14 | NA | CASSPDGLTQYF | TGTGCCAGCAGCCCCGATGGTTTGACGCAGTATTTT
NA | TRBJ2-7 | TRBV18 | NA | CASSPPNGLHEQYF | TGTGCCAGCTCACCACCCAACGGCTTGCACGAGCAGTACTTC
NA | TRBJ2-3 | TRBV6-8 | NA | CASRIQVGTDTQYF | TGTGCCAGCAGGATCCAGGTGGGCACAGATACGCAGTATTTT
NA | TRBJ1-2 | TRBV11-3 | TRBD1 | CASSEVDGTDYGYTF | TGTGCCAGCAGTGAAGTTGACGGGACAGACTATGGCTACACCTTC
NA | TRBJ2-7 | TRBV11-3 | NA | CASSLGLVSYEQYF | TGTGCCAGCAGCCTCGGACTCGTATCCTACGAGCAGTACTTC
NA | TRBJ2-1 | TRBV11-3 | NA | CASSFLGRNFNEQFF | TGTGCCAGCAGCTTCTTAGGACGGAACTTCAATGAGCAGTTCTTC
NA | TRBJ2-7 | TRBV6-8 | NA | CASMVFGSVYYEQYF | TGTGCCAGCATGGTTTTCGGTAGCGTGTACTACGAGCAGTACTTC
NA | TRBJ1-2 | TRBV6-8 | NA | CASGTGRGSYGYTF | TGTGCCAGCGGAACAGGGCGGGGTTCCTATGGCTACACCTTC
few | TRBJ2-6 | TRBV19 | NA | CASSIFGHPSSGANVLTF | TGTGCCAGTAGTATTTTCGGACACCCAAGCTCTGGGGCCAACGTCCTGACTTTC
NA | TRBJ1-2 | TRBV29-1 | TRBD1 | CSVGQGGMGYTF | TGCAGCGTGGGACAGGGGGGGATGGGCTACACCTTC
NA | TRBJ2-3 | TRBV6-8 | TRBD2 | CASSDAGVLADTQYF | TGTGCCAGCAGTGACGCGGGGGTACTCGCAGATACGCAGTATTTT
NA | TRBJ2-2 | TRBV14 | TRBD1 | CASSQWRTGVVSGELFF | TGTGCCAGCAGCCAATGGCGGACAGGGGTAGTGTCCGGGGAGCTGTTTTTT